This record looks at one T cell receptor (beta chain) sequence and its context. The CDR3 spans 12 residues. Trimming took 0 bases from V and 3 from J, leaving 5 bases between them. Per the germline V gene, CDR1 is DFQATT and CDR2 is SNEGSKA (reference sequence). The authors reverse transcribed about 0.45 to 1 ug RNA with random hexamers. Amplification of the TCR beta CDR3 was carried out by immunoSEQ multiplex PCR, which spanned a total of 54 Vbeta and 13 Jbeta segments. TCRdb fed the immunoSEQ multiplex PCR reads into MiXCR, producing one record per CDR3 protein. Here the sample spans roughly 180,000 distinct CDR3 sequences, 90% to 95% being singletons. The data are from a study of CD8 T cells in Susac syndrome.

Material: CD4+ T cells from PBMCs. This chain links TRBV20-1 with TRBJ2-5; weak D call: TRBD1 (5 bases). The receptor comes from a human donor in good health. CDR3 DNA sequence: TGCAGTGCTAGAGACAGGGAAGAGACCCAGTACTTC. Amino acid sequence: CSARDREETQYF.